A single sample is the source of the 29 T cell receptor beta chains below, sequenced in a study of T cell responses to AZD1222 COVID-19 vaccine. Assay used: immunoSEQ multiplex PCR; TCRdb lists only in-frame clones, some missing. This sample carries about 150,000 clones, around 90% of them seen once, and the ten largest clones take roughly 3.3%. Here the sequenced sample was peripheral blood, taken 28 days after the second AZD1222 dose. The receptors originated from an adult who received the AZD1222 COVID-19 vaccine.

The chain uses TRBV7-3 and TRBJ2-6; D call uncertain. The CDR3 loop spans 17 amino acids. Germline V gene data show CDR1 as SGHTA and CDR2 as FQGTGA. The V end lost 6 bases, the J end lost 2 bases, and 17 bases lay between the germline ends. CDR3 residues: CASSLQSGVPGANVLTF. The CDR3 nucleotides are TGTGCCAGCAGTCTTCAGTCTGGGGTACCTGGGGCCAACGTCCTGACTTTC. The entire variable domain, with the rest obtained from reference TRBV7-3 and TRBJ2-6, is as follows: GAGVSQTPSNKVTEKGKYVELRCDPISGHTALYWYRQSLGQGPEFLIYFQGTGAADDSGLPNDRFFAVRPEGSVSTLKIQRTERGDSAVYLCASSLQSGVPGANVLTFGAGSRLTVL.

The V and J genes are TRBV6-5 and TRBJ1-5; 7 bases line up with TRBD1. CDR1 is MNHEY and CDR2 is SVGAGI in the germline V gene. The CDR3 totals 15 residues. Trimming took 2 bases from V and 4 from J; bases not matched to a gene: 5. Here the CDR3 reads CASSYSGTANQPQHF. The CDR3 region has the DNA TGTGCCAGCAGTTACAGCGGGACAGCTAATCAGCCCCAGCATTTT.

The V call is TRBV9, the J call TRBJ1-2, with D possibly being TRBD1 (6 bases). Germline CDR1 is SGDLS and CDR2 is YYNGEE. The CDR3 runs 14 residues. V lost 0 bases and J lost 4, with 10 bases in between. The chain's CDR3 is CASSVGQAPYGYTF. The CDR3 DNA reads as TGTGCCAGCAGCGTAGGACAGGCGCCCTATGGCTACACCTTC.

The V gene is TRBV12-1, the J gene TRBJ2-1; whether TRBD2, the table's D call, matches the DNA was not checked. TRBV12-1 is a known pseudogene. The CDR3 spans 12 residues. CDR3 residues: CASSWGGAEQFF. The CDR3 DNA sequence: TGTGCCAGCAGCTGGGGGGGGGCTGAGCAGTTCTTC.

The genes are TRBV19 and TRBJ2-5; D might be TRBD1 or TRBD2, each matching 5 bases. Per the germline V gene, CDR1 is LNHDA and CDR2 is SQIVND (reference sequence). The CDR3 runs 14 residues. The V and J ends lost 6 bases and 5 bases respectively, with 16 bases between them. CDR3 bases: TGTGCCAGTAGCTCGTTGGGGGATGGGGAGACCCAGTACTTC. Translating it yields CASSSLGDGETQYF. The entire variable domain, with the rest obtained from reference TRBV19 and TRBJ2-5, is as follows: DGGITQSPKYLFRKEGQNVTLSCEQNLNHDAMYWYRQDPGQGLRLIYYSQIVNDFQKGDIAEGYSVSREKKESFPLTVTSAQKNPTAFYLCASSSLGDGETQYFGPGTRLLVL.

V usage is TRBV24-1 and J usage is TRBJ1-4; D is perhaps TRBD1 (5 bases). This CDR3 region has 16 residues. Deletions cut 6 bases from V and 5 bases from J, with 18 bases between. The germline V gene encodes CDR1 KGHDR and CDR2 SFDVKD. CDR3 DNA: TGTGCCACCAGTAGTTGGGACGGAACACAAAATGAAAAACTGTTTTTT. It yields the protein CATSSWDGTQNEKLFF.

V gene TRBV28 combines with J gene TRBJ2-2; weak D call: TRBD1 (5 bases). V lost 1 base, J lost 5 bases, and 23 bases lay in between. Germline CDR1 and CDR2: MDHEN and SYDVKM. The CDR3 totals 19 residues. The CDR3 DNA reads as TGTGCCAGCAGTTTATTTTGGACACAAGGGATCCCGGCTACCGGGGAGCTGTTTTTT. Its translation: CASSLFWTQGIPATGELFF.

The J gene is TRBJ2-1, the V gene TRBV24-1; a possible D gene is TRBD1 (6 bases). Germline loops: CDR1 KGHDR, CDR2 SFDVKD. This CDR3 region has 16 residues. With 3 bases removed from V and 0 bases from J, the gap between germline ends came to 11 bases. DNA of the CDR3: TGTGCCACCAGTGATAGGGACAAGAGCTCCTACAATGAGCAGTTCTTC. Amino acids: CATSDRDKSSYNEQFF.

Written as DNA, the CDR3 is TGTGCCAGCAAGGACAGTCGTTCCCGTAACACTGAAGCTTTCTTT. It is translated as CASKDSRSRNTEAFF. The rearrangement joins TRBV28 to TRBJ1-1, with a weak D call TRBD1 (6 bases). CDR3 size: 15 residues. The germline V gene has CDR1 MDHEN and CDR2 SYDVKM. V shed 7 bases and J shed 2 bases, with 17 bases lying between them. The full variable domain, with the rest looked up from reference TRBV28 and TRBJ1-1, is DVKVTQSSRYLVKRTGEKVFLECVQDMDHENMFWYRQDPGLGLRLIYFSYDVKMKEKGDIPEGYSVSREKKERFSLILESASTNQTSMYLCASKDSRSRNTEAFFGQGTRLTVV.

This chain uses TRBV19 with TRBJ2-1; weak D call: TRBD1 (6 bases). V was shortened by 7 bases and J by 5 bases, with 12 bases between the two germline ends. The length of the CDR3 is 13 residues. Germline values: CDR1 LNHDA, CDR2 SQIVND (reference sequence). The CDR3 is CASKGQRNNEQFF. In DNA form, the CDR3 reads TGTGCCAGTAAAGGACAGCGAAACAATGAGCAGTTCTTC.

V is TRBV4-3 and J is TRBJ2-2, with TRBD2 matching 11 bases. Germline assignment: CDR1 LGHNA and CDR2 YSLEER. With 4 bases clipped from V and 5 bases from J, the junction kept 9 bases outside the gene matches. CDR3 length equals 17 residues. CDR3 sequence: CASSRTLAGVGTGELFF. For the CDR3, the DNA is TGCGCCAGCAGCCGGACACTAGCGGGAGTAGGAACCGGGGAGCTGTTTTTT.

CDR3 loop: CAWSVLGVTEQYF. The CDR3 nucleotides are TGTGCCTGGAGTGTACTGGGGGTTACGGAGCAGTACTTC. The genes are TRBV30 and TRBJ2-7; D is possibly TRBD1 or TRBD2 (5 bases each). The CDR3 has 13 amino acids. CDR1 GTSNPN and CDR2 SVGIG come from the germline V gene (reference sequence). Trimming removed 0 bases at V and 7 bases at J, with 13 bases between.

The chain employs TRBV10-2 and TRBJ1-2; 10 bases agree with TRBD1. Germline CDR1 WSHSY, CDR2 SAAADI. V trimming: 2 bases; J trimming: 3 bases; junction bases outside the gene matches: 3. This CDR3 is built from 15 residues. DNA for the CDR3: TGCGCCAGCAGTGAGCCCGGACAGGGGGACTATGGCTACACCTTC. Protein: CASSEPGQGDYGYTF.

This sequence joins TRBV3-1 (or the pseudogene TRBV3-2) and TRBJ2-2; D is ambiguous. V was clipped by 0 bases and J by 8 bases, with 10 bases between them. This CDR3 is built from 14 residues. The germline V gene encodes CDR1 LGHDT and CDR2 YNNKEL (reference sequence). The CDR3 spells CASSQDRSGGELFF. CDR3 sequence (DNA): TGTGCCAGCAGCCAAGATCGATCCGGGGGGGAGCTGTTTTTT.

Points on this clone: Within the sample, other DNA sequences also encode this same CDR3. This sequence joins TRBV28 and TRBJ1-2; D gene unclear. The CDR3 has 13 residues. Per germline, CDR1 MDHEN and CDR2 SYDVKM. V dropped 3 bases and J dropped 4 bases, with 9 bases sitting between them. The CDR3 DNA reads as TGTGCCAGCAGTTTGAGAGGGCTCTATGGCTACACCTTC. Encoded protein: CASSLRGLYGYTF.

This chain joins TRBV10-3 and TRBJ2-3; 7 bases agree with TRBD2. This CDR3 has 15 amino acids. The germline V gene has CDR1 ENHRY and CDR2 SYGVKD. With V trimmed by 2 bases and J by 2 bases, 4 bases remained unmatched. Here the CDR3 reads CAISEASGNTDTQYF. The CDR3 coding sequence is TGTGCCATCAGTGAGGCTAGCGGAAACACAGATACGCAGTATTTT.

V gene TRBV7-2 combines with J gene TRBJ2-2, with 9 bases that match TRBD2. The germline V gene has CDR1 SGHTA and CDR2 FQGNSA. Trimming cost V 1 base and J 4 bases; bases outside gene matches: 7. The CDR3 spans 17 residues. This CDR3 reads CASSLVGSGRGTGELFF. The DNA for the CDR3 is TGTGCCAGCAGCTTAGTGGGTAGCGGGAGAGGCACCGGGGAGCTGTTTTTT.

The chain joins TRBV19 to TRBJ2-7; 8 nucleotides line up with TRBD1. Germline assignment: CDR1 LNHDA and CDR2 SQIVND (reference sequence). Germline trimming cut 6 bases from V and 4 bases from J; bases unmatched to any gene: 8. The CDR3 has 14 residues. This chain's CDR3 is CASRGAGTGYEQYF. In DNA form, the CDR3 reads TGTGCCAGTAGGGGAGCCGGGACAGGTTACGAGCAGTACTTC.

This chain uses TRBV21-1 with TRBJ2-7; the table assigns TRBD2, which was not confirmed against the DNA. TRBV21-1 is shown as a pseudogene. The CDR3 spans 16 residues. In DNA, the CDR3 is TGTGCCAGCAGAAAAGAGGTTGGAGGGAGTCTGGACGAGCAGTACTTC. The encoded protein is CASRKEVGGSLDEQYF.

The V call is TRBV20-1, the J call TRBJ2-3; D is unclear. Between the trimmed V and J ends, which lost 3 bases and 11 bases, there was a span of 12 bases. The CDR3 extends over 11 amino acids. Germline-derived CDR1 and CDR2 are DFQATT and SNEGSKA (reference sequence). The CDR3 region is CSASTSIEQYF. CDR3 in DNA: TGCAGTGCTAGCACTTCCATTGAGCAGTATTTT.

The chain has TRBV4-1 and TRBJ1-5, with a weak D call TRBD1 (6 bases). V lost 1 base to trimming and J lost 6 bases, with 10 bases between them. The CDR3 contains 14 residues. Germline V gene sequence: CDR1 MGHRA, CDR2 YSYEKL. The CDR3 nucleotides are TGCGCCAGCAGCCAAGCGGGGGCGGCTCAGCCCCAGCATTTT. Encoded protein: CASSQAGAAQPQHF.

The CDR3 spells CASSLAWGRGRTGANVLTF. The CDR3 bases are TGTGCCAGCAGCTTGGCCTGGGGCAGGGGGCGAACTGGGGCCAACGTCCTGACTTTC. The gene calls are TRBV5-4 and TRBJ2-6; 8 nucleotides agree with TRBD1. Per germline, CDR1 SGHNT and CDR2 YYREEE (reference sequence). The CDR3 is made up of 19 amino acids. Trimming took 0 bases from V and 2 from J; bases not matched to a gene: 10.

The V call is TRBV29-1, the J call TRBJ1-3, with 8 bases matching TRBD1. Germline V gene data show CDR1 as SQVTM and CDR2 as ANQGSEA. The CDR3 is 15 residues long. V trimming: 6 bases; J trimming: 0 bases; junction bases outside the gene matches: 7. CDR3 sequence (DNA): TGCAGCGTGCGGGACAGGACCTTCTCTGGAAACACCATATATTTT. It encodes CSVRDRTFSGNTIYF.

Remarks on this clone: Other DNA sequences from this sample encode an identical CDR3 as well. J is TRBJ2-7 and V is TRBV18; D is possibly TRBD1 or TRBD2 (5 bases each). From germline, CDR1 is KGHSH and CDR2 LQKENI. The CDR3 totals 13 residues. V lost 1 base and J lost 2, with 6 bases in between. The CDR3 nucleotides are TGTGCCAGCTCACCACGGGGACCCTACGAGCAGTACTTC. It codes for CASSPRGPYEQYF.

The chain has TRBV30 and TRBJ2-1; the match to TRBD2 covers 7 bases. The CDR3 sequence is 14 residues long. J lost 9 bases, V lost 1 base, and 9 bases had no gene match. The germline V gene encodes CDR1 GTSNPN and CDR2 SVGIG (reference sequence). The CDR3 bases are TGTGCCTGGAGTGGGGCGGGAGTAGTAAGTGAGCAGTTCTTC. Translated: CAWSGAGVVSEQFF. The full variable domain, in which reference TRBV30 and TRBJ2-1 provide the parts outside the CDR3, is SQTIHQWPATLVQPVGSPLSLECTVEGTSNPNLYWYRQAAGRGLQLLFYSVGIGQISSEVPQNLSASRPQDRQFILSSKKLLLSDSGFYLCAWSGAGVVSEQFFGPGTRLTVL.

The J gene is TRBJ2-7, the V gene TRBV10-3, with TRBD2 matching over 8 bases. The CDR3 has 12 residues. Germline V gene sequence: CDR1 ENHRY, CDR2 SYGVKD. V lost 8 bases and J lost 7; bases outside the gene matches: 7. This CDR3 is CAIGPPGGEQYF. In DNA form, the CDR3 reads TGTGCCATCGGGCCTCCGGGGGGGGAGCAGTACTTC.

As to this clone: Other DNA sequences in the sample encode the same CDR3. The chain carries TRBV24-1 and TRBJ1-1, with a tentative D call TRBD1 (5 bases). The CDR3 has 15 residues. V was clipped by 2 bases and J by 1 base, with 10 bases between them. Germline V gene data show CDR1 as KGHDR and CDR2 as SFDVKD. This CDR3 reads CATSDSRRGNTEAFF. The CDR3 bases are TGTGCCACCAGTGATTCTCGTAGGGGGAACACTGAAGCTTTCTTT.

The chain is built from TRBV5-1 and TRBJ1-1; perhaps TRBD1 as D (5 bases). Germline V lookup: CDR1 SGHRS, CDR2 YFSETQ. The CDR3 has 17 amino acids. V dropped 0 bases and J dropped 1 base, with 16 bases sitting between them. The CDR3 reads CASSLDTPGRSNTEAFF. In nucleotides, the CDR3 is TGCGCCAGCAGCTTGGACACACCGGGACGGTCGAACACTGAAGCTTTCTTT.

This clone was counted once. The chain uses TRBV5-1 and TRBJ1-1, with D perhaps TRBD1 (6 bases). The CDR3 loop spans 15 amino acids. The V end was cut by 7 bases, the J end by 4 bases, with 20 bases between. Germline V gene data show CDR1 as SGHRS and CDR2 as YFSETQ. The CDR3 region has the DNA TGCGCCAGCTCCGATCGCAGGGGCGCAGGCACTGAAGCTTTCTTT. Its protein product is CASSDRRGAGTEAFF.